Shown below are 20 T cell receptor beta chains from a single sample sequenced in a study of blood T cell repertoires in COVID-19. The assay was immunoSEQ multiplex PCR, and TCRdb's table has in-frame clones only and misses some. The table records roughly 140,000 clones, approximately 80% of them present only once. Sequencing was performed on peripheral blood. The source of these receptors is an elderly woman in a cohort sampled during active or convalescent COVID-19.

This chain joins TRBV6-4 and TRBJ2-2; no definite D call. Trimming pared 0 bases from V and 1 base from J, leaving 6 bases between. The length of the CDR3 is 15 residues. Looked up from germline, CDR1 is MRHNA and CDR2 is SNTAGT. CDR3 residues: CASSDSFRNTGELFF. Here the CDR3 DNA reads TGTGCCAGCAGTGACTCTTTCAGGAACACCGGGGAGCTGTTTTTT.

The chain combines TRBV4-3 with TRBJ2-3; TRBD1 matches 7 bases. CDR3 size: 14 residues. The V and J ends lost 0 bases and 3 bases, in that order; junction bases with no gene match: 0. Per germline, CDR1 LGHNA and CDR2 YSLEER. Here the CDR3 reads CASSQDRGTDTQYF. In nucleotides, the CDR3 is TGCGCCAGCAGCCAAGACAGGGGGACAGATACGCAGTATTTT.

DNA of the CDR3: TGTGCCAGCAGCTTTTCGGTCTTAGCGGGGTTGGATACGCAGTATTTT. Amino acid sequence: CASSFSVLAGLDTQYF. The gene calls are TRBV13 and TRBJ2-3, with TRBD2 matching over 8 bases. Germline V gives CDR1 PRHDT, CDR2 FYEKMQ (reference sequence). Trimming took 3 bases from V and 6 from J; bases not matched to a gene: 11. The CDR3 consists of 16 residues.

The chain recombines TRBV6-5 with TRBJ2-5, with D perhaps matching TRBD2 (6 bases). V gave up 6 bases and J gave up 2 bases, with 10 bases separating them. The germline V gene encodes CDR1 MNHEY and CDR2 SVGAGI. This CDR3 has 13 amino acids. The CDR3 nucleotides read TGTGCCAGCAGCTCCAGCGGGCAAGAGACCCAGTACTTC. This sequence encodes CASSSSGQETQYF.

This rearrangement joins TRBV14 to TRBJ1-3; tentatively, D is TRBD1 (5 bases). This CDR3 is built from 15 residues. V dropped 4 bases and J dropped 4 bases, with 14 bases sitting between them. Germline-derived CDR1 and CDR2 are SGHDN and FVKESK. CDR3: CASSLDNLRGNTIYF. The CDR3 coding sequence is TGTGCCAGCAGCCTGGACAACCTTCGGGGAAACACCATATATTTT.

The chain is built from TRBV2 and TRBJ1-2; the match to TRBD1 covers 7 bases. From germline, CDR1 is SNHLY and CDR2 FYNNEI. This CDR3 has 15 amino acids. After removal of 5 bases from V and 6 bases from J, the junction contained 12 bases not matched to a gene. This CDR3 is CASSFSRTGLDGYTF. The CDR3 nucleotides read TGTGCCAGCAGTTTCTCTAGGACAGGCTTGGATGGCTACACCTTC.

Written as DNA, the CDR3 is TGTGCCAGCAGCTTGACTAGCGGCTACGAGCAGTACTTC. Translation: CASSLTSGYEQYF. This chain joins TRBV7-8 and TRBJ2-7; 9 bases match TRBD2. The CDR3 is 13 amino acids. J was trimmed by 3 bases and V by 3 bases; bases with no gene match: 0. Germline CDR1 SGHVS, CDR2 FQNEAQ.

V usage is TRBV7-9 and J usage is TRBJ1-1, with a tentative D call TRBD1 (5 bases). The germline gives CDR1 SEHNR, CDR2 FQNEAQ (reference sequence). CDR3 length: 14 amino acids. Trimming took off 4 bases at V and 0 bases at J, with 9 bases between the two ends. The CDR3 protein is CASSYTGLNTEAFF. CDR3 sequence (DNA): TGTGCCAGCAGCTATACAGGCCTGAACACTGAAGCTTTCTTT.

The CDR3 reads CASSEGQGNTIYF. CDR3 sequence (DNA): TGTGCCAGCAGCGAGGGACAGGGAAACACCATATATTTT. The rearrangement uses TRBV7-3 and TRBJ1-3; 7 bases match TRBD1. J lost 4 bases, V lost 5 bases, and 2 bases had no gene match. Germline V lookup: CDR1 SGHTA, CDR2 FQGTGA. The CDR3 is 13 residues long.

The rearrangement joins TRBV12-3 or TRBV12-4 to TRBJ1-2, with D hard to call. With 4 bases removed from V and 5 bases from J, the gap between germline ends came to 8 bases. This CDR3 spans 12 amino acids. CDR3 amino acids: CASSSDFYGYTF. DNA of the CDR3: TGTGCCAGCAGTTCGGACTTTTATGGCTACACCTTC.

In nucleotides, the CDR3 is TGTGCCAGCAGCGTAGGTTACTTCCCGGGACATATTCCTGGAAACACCATATATTTT. This gives the protein CASSVGYFPGHIPGNTIYF. The chain employs TRBV9 and TRBJ1-3; perhaps TRBD1 as D (6 bases). V was clipped by 0 bases and J by 2 bases, with 21 bases between them. The CDR3 has 19 amino acids. Germline V gene lookup returns CDR1 SGDLS and CDR2 YYNGEE.

V is TRBV6-5 and J is TRBJ1-1, with D possibly matching TRBD1 (5 bases). CDR1 and CDR2 from the germline V gene are MNHEY and SVGAGI. The V and J ends lost 2 bases and 4 bases respectively, with 14 bases between them. The CDR3 spans 15 residues. CDR3 residues: CASSYHSQGGTEAFF. Written as DNA, the CDR3 is TGTGCCAGCAGTTACCATAGTCAGGGTGGCACTGAAGCTTTCTTT.

The rearrangement joins TRBV5-1 to TRBJ2-2; possibly TRBD2 for D (5 bases). V shed 0 bases and J shed 4 bases, with 10 bases lying between them. Germline V lookup: CDR1 SGHRS, CDR2 YFSETQ. The length of the CDR3 is 15 residues. CDR3 sequence: CASSLGAGLTGELFF. The CDR3 DNA reads as TGCGCCAGCAGCTTGGGGGCCGGACTCACCGGGGAGCTGTTTTTT.

V and J are TRBV18 and TRBJ1-1; no clear D gene. Trimming shortened V by 2 bases and J by 1 base, and 11 bases separated the two germline ends. CDR1 and CDR2 (germline): KGHSH, LQKENI. The CDR3 loop spans 15 amino acids. CDR3 nucleotides: TGTGCCAGCTCACCAATCTCACTCGGGAACACTGAAGCTTTCTTT. Translated: CASSPISLGNTEAFF.

The V call is TRBV19, the J call TRBJ2-1; TRBD2 matches at 9 bases. Germline V gene data show CDR1 as LNHDA and CDR2 as SQIVND (reference sequence). V lost 6 bases and J lost 6; bases outside the gene matches: 6. The CDR3 loop spans 14 amino acids. CDR3 amino acids: CASRWGLASNEQFF. DNA of the CDR3: TGTGCCAGTAGATGGGGACTAGCTAGCAATGAGCAGTTCTTC.

This chain uses TRBV10-3 with TRBJ2-2, with D tentatively TRBD2 (7 bases). Germline lookup yields CDR1 ENHRY and CDR2 SYGVKD. The CDR3 is 16 amino acids. Trimming took off 6 bases at V and 7 bases at J, with 21 bases between the two ends. The CDR3 loop is CAIRDFVGGRNGELFF. The CDR3 region has the DNA TGTGCCATCAGAGACTTCGTGGGGGGGCGAAACGGGGAGCTGTTTTTT.

The chain is built from TRBV3-1 (or the pseudogene TRBV3-2) and TRBJ2-5; no clear D. Germline V gives CDR1 LGHDT, CDR2 YNNKEL (reference sequence). The CDR3 has 13 residues. V lost 4 bases and J 1 base, leaving 7 bases between the germline ends. The CDR3 reads CASSLFGQETQYF. DNA of the CDR3: TGTGCCAGCAGCCTATTCGGCCAAGAGACCCAGTACTTC.

The chain joins TRBV5-4 to TRBJ1-1; weak D call: TRBD1 (5 bases). Germline V lookup: CDR1 SGHNT, CDR2 YYREEE (reference sequence). V was trimmed by 5 bases and J by 2 bases, leaving 13 bases between them. This CDR3 contains 14 residues. CDR3 bases: TGTGCCAGCAGTCTTGGCGGGGCCAACACTGAAGCTTTCTTT. This gives the protein CASSLGGANTEAFF.

This clone was seen a few times. This rearrangement joins TRBV6-5 to TRBJ1-6; 10 nucleotides match TRBD1. Germline V gene sequence: CDR1 MNHEY, CDR2 SVGAGI. V was clipped by 4 bases and J by 7 bases; unmatched bases: 4. The CDR3 is 15 amino acids. The CDR3 is CASSSPGQGNSPLHF. In DNA form, the CDR3 reads TGTGCCAGCAGTTCCCCGGGACAGGGGAATTCACCCCTCCACTTT.

There are a few counts of this clone. V is TRBV9 and J is TRBJ2-2; 10 nucleotides match TRBD1. Losses at the gene ends were 3 bases for V and 5 bases for J; bases not matched to a gene: 7. Germline V lookup: CDR1 SGDLS, CDR2 YYNGEE. The CDR3 runs to 16 residues. In DNA form, the CDR3 reads TGTGCCAGCAGCGAAGGAAGACAGGGGGCAACCGGGGAGCTGTTTTTT. Protein: CASSEGRQGATGELFF.